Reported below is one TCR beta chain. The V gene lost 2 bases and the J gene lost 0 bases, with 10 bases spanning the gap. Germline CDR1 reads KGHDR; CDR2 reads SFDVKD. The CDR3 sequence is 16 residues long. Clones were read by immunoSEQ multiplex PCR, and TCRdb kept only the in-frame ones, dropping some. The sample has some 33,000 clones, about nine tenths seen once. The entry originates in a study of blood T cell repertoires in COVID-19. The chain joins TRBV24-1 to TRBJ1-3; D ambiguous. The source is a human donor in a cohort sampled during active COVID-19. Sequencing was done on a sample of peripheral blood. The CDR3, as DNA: TGTGCCACCAGTGATTCTCGGGTTAACTCTGGAAACACCATATATTTT. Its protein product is CATSDSRVNSGNTIYF.